What follows are 29 T cell receptor beta chains derived from one specimen sequenced in a study of blood T cell repertoires in COVID-19 (dated by TCRdb to the early 2020s). The library came from the immunoSEQ multiplex PCR assay. The source is immuneACCESS, and TCRdb retained only in-frame sequences with V and J called. Part of the clones is not carried over; for the studies checked, unresolved V genes explain less than half of this, and the remainder is unexplained. For this sample the table gives more than 150,000 clones, of which around 80% were detected only once. The ten largest clones represent roughly 6.3% of the sample. The sample consisted of peripheral blood. Receptors were obtained from a human donor in a cohort sampled during active COVID-19.

The chain recombines TRBV5-5 with TRBJ2-7; maybe TRBD1 (6 bases). Germline V gene data show CDR1 as SGHKS and CDR2 as YYEKEE (reference sequence). The ends were cut back, 1 base at V and 0 bases at J, with 11 bases in the middle. The CDR3 runs to 15 residues. The CDR3 sequence: CASSLTGPPSYEQYF. The CDR3 DNA sequence: TGTGCCAGCAGCTTGACAGGGCCACCCTCCTACGAGCAGTACTTC.

The chain has TRBV7-2 and TRBJ2-7; 7 nucleotides align to TRBD1. The junction had 2 bases not matched to a gene; V was cut back by 1 base and J by 2 bases. Germline V CDR1 and CDR2: SGHTA, FQGNSA. The CDR3 has 14 residues. The CDR3 DNA follows: TGTGCCAGCAGCTTAGGGCAGGGGGCCTACGAGCAGTACTTC. Translated, it gives CASSLGQGAYEQYF. The whole variable domain, remainder taken from reference TRBV7-2 and TRBJ2-7, is GAGVSQSPSNKVTEKGKDVELRCDPISGHTALYWYRQSLGQGLEFLIYFQGNSAPDKSGLPSDRFSAERTGGSVSTLTIQRTQQEDSAVYLCASSLGQGAYEQYFGPGTRLTVT.

J is TRBJ2-1 and V is TRBV19; 7 bases agree with TRBD1. The V gene's germline CDR1 is LNHDA and CDR2 SQIVND (reference sequence). The CDR3 has 18 amino acids. J lost 0 bases, V lost 3 bases, and 11 bases had no gene match. CDR3 sequence (DNA): TGTGCCAGTAGTATCGCACAGGGGTCCCGTTACTCCTACAATGAGCAGTTCTTC. It encodes CASSIAQGSRYSYNEQFF.

V gene TRBV28 combines with J gene TRBJ1-2; no clear D. Trimming stripped 2 bases from V and 8 bases from J, with 18 bases between. Germline V CDR1 and CDR2: MDHEN, SYDVKM. The CDR3 sequence is 15 residues long. The CDR3 loop reads CASSLPGLRVEGYTF. CDR3 coding DNA: TGTGCCAGCAGTTTACCCGGTCTGAGAGTAGAAGGCTACACCTTC.

The V call is TRBV6-5, the J call TRBJ2-3; TRBD1 is a possible D gene (7 bases). Germline lookup yields CDR1 MNHEY and CDR2 SVGAGI. V dropped 6 bases and J dropped 3 bases, with 16 bases sitting between them. The CDR3 spans 15 residues. The CDR3 here is CASRGAAGQTDTQYF. The CDR3 coding sequence is TGTGCCAGCAGGGGGGCGGCGGGACAGACAGATACGCAGTATTTT.

The chain has TRBV18 and TRBJ1-5; tentative D call: TRBD1 (5 bases). Per germline, CDR1 KGHSH and CDR2 LQKENI. The germline V and J ends were trimmed by 2 bases and 4 bases, with 9 bases remaining between them. The length of the CDR3 is 14 residues. The CDR3 is CASSPIGGNQPQHF. The CDR3 DNA reads TGTGCCAGCTCACCAATTGGGGGGAATCAGCCCCAGCATTTT.

This chain links TRBV10-3 with TRBJ1-1, with 10 positions matching TRBD1. This CDR3 has 15 amino acids. V was pared by 9 bases and J by 4 bases, with 11 bases of the junction left unmatched. In germline, CDR1 is ENHRY, CDR2 SYGVKD. This CDR3 is CAIGPGTGALTEAFF. The CDR3 region has the DNA TGTGCCATAGGTCCCGGGACAGGGGCCCTCACTGAAGCTTTCTTT.

The chain couples TRBV5-6 to TRBJ2-1; perhaps TRBD2 as D (5 bases). V was trimmed by 4 bases and J by 6 bases, leaving 11 bases between them. Germline assignment: CDR1 SGHDT and CDR2 YYEEEE. CDR3 length equals 13 residues. The CDR3 nucleotides read TGTGCCAGCAGCCCGGCCGGGGTCAATGAGCAGTTCTTC. Its translation: CASSPAGVNEQFF. Based on the CDR3 plus reference TRBV5-6 and TRBJ2-1, the full variable domain is DAGVTQSPTHLIKTRGQQVTLRCSPKSGHDTVSWYQQALGQGPQFIFQYYEEEERQRGNFPDRFSGHQFPNYSSELNVNALLLGDSALYLCASSPAGVNEQFFGPGTRLTVL.

In nucleotides, the CDR3 is TGCGCCAGCAGTGAGTCATTCAGGGGGAACTCACCCCTCCACTTT. Its protein is CASSESFRGNSPLHF. The chain carries TRBV10-2 and TRBJ1-6; 7 nucleotides line up with TRBD1. The CDR3 has 15 residues. Per the germline V gene, CDR1 is WSHSY and CDR2 is SAAADI. V shed 0 bases and J 10 bases; nucleotides not matched to a gene: 6.

This clone was counted between two and nine times. This CDR3 reads CASSSRLADTQYF. The CDR3 DNA is TGTGCCAGCAGCTCTCGTCTCGCAGATACGCAGTATTTT. V usage is TRBV5-4 and J usage is TRBJ2-3; no clear D gene. The CDR3 length is 13 residues. Germline V gene sequence: CDR1 SGHNT, CDR2 YYREEE (reference sequence). The V and J ends lost 3 bases and 4 bases respectively, with 9 bases between them.

This clone was seen a single time. J is TRBJ1-5 and V is TRBV5-6; D call uncertain. V was pared by 0 bases and J by 8 bases, with 6 bases between. CDR3 length: 12 residues. From germline, CDR1 is SGHDT and CDR2 YYEEEE. The CDR3 DNA sequence: TGTGCCAGCAGCTTGGGGGGAGAGCCCCAGCATTTT. Its protein product is CASSLGGEPQHF.

This clone was counted a single time. The chain's CDR3 is CASSQDQGLSNQPQHF. The DNA for the CDR3 is TGTGCCAGCAGCCAAGATCAGGGATTGAGCAATCAGCCCCAGCATTTT. The V call is TRBV4-2, the J call TRBJ1-5; tentative D call: TRBD1 (5 bases). Germline loops: CDR1 LGHNA, CDR2 YNFKEQ. The CDR3 covers 16 residues. Deletions cut 0 bases from V and 1 base from J, with 10 bases between.

This chain uses TRBV27 with TRBJ1-1, with 7 bases aligning to TRBD1. The CDR3 extends over 15 amino acids. With V trimmed by 5 bases and J by 1 base, 7 bases remained unmatched. From germline, CDR1 is MNHEY and CDR2 SMNVEV (reference sequence). Written as DNA, the CDR3 is TGTGCCAGCAGTAGGGGGGACAGATCGAACACTGAAGCTTTCTTT. It codes for CASSRGDRSNTEAFF.

This chain joins TRBV20-1 and TRBJ1-5; D not resolved. Deletions cut 3 bases from V and 0 bases from J, with 9 bases between. The length of the CDR3 is 14 residues. The germline V gene has CDR1 DFQATT and CDR2 SNEGSKA (reference sequence). The CDR3 DNA is TGCAGTGCTAGTAACTTCAATAGCAATCAGCCCCAGCATTTT. This translates into CSASNFNSNQPQHF.

V gene TRBV29-1 combines with J gene TRBJ2-1; 12 bases align to TRBD2. Per germline, CDR1 SQVTM and CDR2 ANQGSEA. This CDR3 is 18 amino acids long. With V trimmed by 0 bases and J by 6 bases, 12 bases remained unmatched. The CDR3 DNA sequence: TGCAGCGTTGAAGATGGAGGACTAGCGGGGCGCGGGCTCAATGAGCAGTTCTTC. Its protein product is CSVEDGGLAGRGLNEQFF.

The genes are TRBV7-2 and TRBJ2-2; D might be TRBD2 (5 bases). CDR1 and CDR2 (germline): SGHTA, FQGNSA. The length of the CDR3 is 15 residues. Trimming took 3 bases from V and 1 from J, leaving 9 bases between them. The DNA of the CDR3 is TGTGCCAGCAGCTTGAGACTAAGGAACACCGGGGAGCTGTTTTTT. It is translated as CASSLRLRNTGELFF.

Only a few counts were recorded for this clone. V is TRBV7-2 and J is TRBJ2-2; TRBD1 matches 9 bases. The CDR3 is 15 residues long. V shed 10 bases and J 6 bases; nucleotides not matched to a gene: 12. The V gene's germline CDR1 is SGHTA and CDR2 FQGNSA. The CDR3 sequence: CATSQGQGRPGELFF. The CDR3 region has the DNA TGTGCCACCTCCCAGGGACAGGGTCGACCCGGGGAGCTGTTTTTT.

The sample holds a few counts of this clone. The rearrangement uses TRBV30 and TRBJ1-2; D may be TRBD1 (5 bases). This CDR3 has 14 amino acids. From germline, CDR1 is GTSNPN and CDR2 SVGIG (reference sequence). The V end lost 0 bases, the J end lost 3 bases, and 11 bases lay between the germline ends. CDR3 protein: CAWSVPGRDYGYTF. CDR3 sequence (DNA): TGTGCCTGGAGTGTACCGGGCAGGGACTATGGCTACACCTTC.

The V call is TRBV6-5, the J call TRBJ2-3; 8 bases agree with TRBD2. Germline V gene sequence: CDR1 MNHEY, CDR2 SVGAGI. The CDR3 covers 15 residues. J gave up 1 base and V 2 bases, and 2 bases lay outside the gene matches. The CDR3 here is CASSYEAGGTDTQYF. The CDR3, as DNA: TGTGCCAGCAGTTACGAAGCGGGGGGCACAGATACGCAGTATTTT.

CDR3 protein: CASSNRESTDTQYF. DNA for the CDR3: TGTGCCAGCAGTAACAGGGAAAGCACAGATACGCAGTATTTT. The chain carries TRBV11-2 and TRBJ2-3; possible D gene TRBD1, 6 bases. V was trimmed by 6 bases and J by 0 bases, leaving 10 bases between them. The CDR3 runs to 14 residues. Per the germline V gene, CDR1 is SGHAT and CDR2 is FQNNGV.

The V call is TRBV30, the J call TRBJ2-5; D ambiguous. The length of the CDR3 is 15 residues. CDR1 is GTSNPN, CDR2 SVGIG, per germline (reference sequence). The germline V and J ends were trimmed by 1 base and 7 bases, with 19 bases remaining between them. The CDR3 nucleotides are TGTGCCTGGAGTGAACTCAGGTTCGGCCCGTGGACCCAGTACTTC. This sequence encodes CAWSELRFGPWTQYF. Variable domain in full (rest from reference TRBV30 and TRBJ2-5): SQTIHQWPATLVQPVGSPLSLECTVEGTSNPNLYWYRQAAGRGLQLLFYSVGIGQISSEVPQNLSASRPQDRQFILSSKKLLLSDSGFYLCAWSELRFGPWTQYFGPGTRLLVL.

This clone turned up a few times. The genes are TRBV18 and TRBJ1-1; 9 nucleotides line up with TRBD1. The CDR3 spans 20 residues. V trimming: 3 bases; J trimming: 1 base; junction bases outside the gene matches: 18. Germline V gives CDR1 KGHSH, CDR2 LQKENI. The CDR3: CASSPLPTGGARARNTEAFF. Written as DNA, the CDR3 is TGTGCCAGCTCACCCCTTCCCACAGGGGGCGCACGGGCAAGGAACACTGAAGCTTTCTTT.

The CDR3 loop reads CASSLTPGTGRETQYF. DNA for the CDR3: TGTGCCAGCAGCTTAACCCCCGGGACAGGGAGGGAGACCCAGTACTTC. V is TRBV7-2 and J is TRBJ2-5, with 9 positions matching TRBD1. The CDR3 loop spans 16 amino acids. J lost 5 bases, V lost 2 bases, and 9 bases had no gene match. The V gene's germline CDR1 is SGHTA and CDR2 FQGNSA.

This chain joins TRBV13 and TRBJ2-1, with D perhaps TRBD2 (5 bases). This CDR3 region has 12 residues. CDR1 is PRHDT, CDR2 FYEKMQ, per germline (reference sequence). Trimming pared 7 bases from V and 7 bases from J, leaving 11 bases between. CDR3: CASTTGWNEQFF. DNA of the CDR3: TGTGCCAGCACAACGGGATGGAATGAGCAGTTCTTC.

The rearrangement uses TRBV15 and TRBJ1-2; 7 nucleotides agree with TRBD1. With 2 bases clipped from V and 8 bases from J, the junction kept 8 bases outside the gene matches. Germline loops: CDR1 LNHNV, CDR2 YYDKDF (reference sequence). This CDR3 is built from 14 residues. CDR3 nucleotides: TGTGCCACCAGCAGAATAGCGCAGGGGGAAGGCTACACCTTC. Amino acids: CATSRIAQGEGYTF.

The chain couples TRBV5-1 to TRBJ2-7, with 9 bases fitting TRBD2. Germline V CDR1 and CDR2: SGHRS, YFSETQ. CDR3 length: 15 amino acids. The J segment lost 2 bases and the V segment lost 0 bases, leaving 3 bases of the junction unmatched. CDR3 sequence (DNA): TGCGCCAGCAGCTTGGTAGCGGGGGACACCTACGAGCAGTACTTC. Encoded protein: CASSLVAGDTYEQYF. The whole variable domain, remainder taken from reference TRBV5-1 and TRBJ2-7, is KAGVTQTPRYLIKTRGQQVTLSCSPISGHRSVSWYQQTPGQGLQFLFEYFSETQRNKGNFPGRFSGRQFSNSRSEMNVSTLELGDSALYLCASSLVAGDTYEQYFGPGTRLTVT.

This clone occurred once. The V gene is TRBV19, the J gene TRBJ1-5; 9 positions match TRBD1. This CDR3 comprises 17 residues. CDR1 LNHDA and CDR2 SQIVND come from the germline V gene (reference sequence). With 3 bases clipped from V and 10 bases from J, the junction kept 16 bases outside the gene matches. The CDR3 DNA reads TGTGCCAGTAGTATGGGACAGGGAGGGTGGAGGAGATCCCCCCAGCATTTT. This sequence encodes CASSMGQGGWRRSPQHF.

The V gene is TRBV27, the J gene TRBJ2-2; D remains unclear. Germline assignment: CDR1 MNHEY and CDR2 SMNVEV (reference sequence). The CDR3 spans 14 residues. Trimming removed 5 bases at V and 6 bases at J, with 13 bases between. Written as DNA, the CDR3 is TGTGCCAGCAGTACCGGTCGGCTAGCCGGGGAGCTGTTTTTT. This encodes CASSTGRLAGELFF.

The chain is built from TRBV30 and TRBJ2-3; 12 positions match TRBD2. The CDR3 totals 18 residues. J gave up 0 bases and V 1 base, and 8 bases lay outside the gene matches. Germline CDR1 GTSNPN, CDR2 SVGIG (reference sequence). CDR3 protein: CAWSAGLAGFSSTDTQYF. For the CDR3, the DNA is TGTGCCTGGAGTGCCGGACTAGCGGGGTTCTCTAGCACAGATACGCAGTATTTT.